This TCR beta chain was identified in a study of cytomegalovirus exposure and HLA in healthy donors. Across the whole study: Early on, a data release was issued that held roughly 80 million unique TCRs from HLA-typed donors.

The PCR used 60 Vbeta and 13 Jbeta primers. TCRdb's table, derived via immunoSEQ multiplex PCR, lists solely in-frame clones and lacks some. Among more than 130,000 clones listed, around 80% were seen once. The CDR3 consists of 14 residues. With 5 bases clipped from V and 3 bases from J, the junction kept 7 bases outside the gene matches. CDR1 LNHDA and CDR2 SQIVND come from the germline V gene (reference sequence). With respect to this clone: Its specificity is unknown.

Study observations and caveats: An apparent linkage of common viral pathogens to several of the most significant clusters emerged in a later analysis. When a later analysis was performed, an Asian-associated ancestry cluster reportedly had fewer N-insertions than the roughly 730-donor mean.

V and J are TRBV19 and TRBJ2-7; 7 nucleotides line up with TRBD1. Sample: PBMCs. The TCR comes from a man aged 40-50 years in good health and CMV-seropositive. The DNA of the CDR3 is TGTGCCAGTAGTCCCTCGACAGGGAACTACGAGCAGTACTTC. This gives the protein CASSPSTGNYEQYF.